This entry describes one T cell receptor beta chain. Its antigen remains unidentified. These data are taken from a study of cytomegalovirus exposure and HLA in healthy donors. Points from the study as a whole: Many donors carried some public TCRs, although rarity characterized most TCR sequences. The study flagged some 180 TCR beta chains as cytomegalovirus-associated. The classifier was said to identify cytomegalovirus status with high specificity and sensitivity. Confirmation was obtained in vitro that a few CMV-associated chains are specific for CMV antigens.

V shed 0 bases and J shed 5 bases, with 3 bases lying between them. From germline, CDR1 is SGHRS and CDR2 YFSETQ. This CDR3 is built from 11 residues. Clones were read by immunoSEQ multiplex PCR, and TCRdb kept only the in-frame ones, dropping some. The sample shows fewer than 95,000 clones, roughly 83% of them seen only once. Source material: PBMCs. The V call is TRBV5-1, the J call TRBJ2-7; no reliable D call. This receptor was identified in a woman between 18 and 29 years old in good health and CMV-seropositive. CDR3 in amino acids: CASSLADEQYF. The CDR3 DNA sequence: TGCGCCAGCAGCTTGGCGGACGAGCAGTACTTC. Drawing the rest from reference TRBV5-1 and TRBJ2-7, the complete variable domain is KAGVTQTPRYLIKTRGQQVTLSCSPISGHRSVSWYQQTPGQGLQFLFEYFSETQRNKGNFPGRFSGRQFSNSRSEMNVSTLELGDSALYLCASSLADEQYFGPGTRLTVT.